One and the same sample provided the 13 T cell receptor beta chains below, sequenced in a study of blood T cell repertoires in COVID-19. Repertoires were generated with immunoSEQ multiplex PCR, while TCRdb's copy carries only in-frame clones and drops some. The sample consists of around 200,000 clones, roughly 88% of them appearing once. The material sequenced was peripheral blood. These receptors were taken from a woman between 35 and 50 years old with COVID-19, enrolled during active disease.

The V gene is TRBV24-1, the J gene TRBJ2-7, with 8 bases that match TRBD1. V gave up 3 bases and J gave up 2 bases; unmatched junction bases: 5. The CDR3 is made up of 15 amino acids. Germline V gene lookup returns CDR1 KGHDR and CDR2 SFDVKD. CDR3 sequence reads: CATSDTRQGTYEQYF. As DNA, the CDR3 is TGTGCCACCAGTGATACCCGACAGGGGACCTACGAGCAGTACTTC.

About this clone: Additional DNA sequences in this sample encode the identical CDR3. V is TRBV2 and J is TRBJ2-7; D gene ambiguous. CDR3 length: 11 residues. Trimming removed 5 bases from V and 2 bases from J, with 4 bases in between. The germline gives CDR1 SNHLY, CDR2 FYNNEI. The DNA for the CDR3 is TGTGCCAGCAGTCCTGCCTACGAGCAGTACTTC. Protein product: CASSPAYEQYF.

The rearrangement uses TRBV12-5 and TRBJ2-1; D is uncertain. The V end was cut by 3 bases, the J end by 8 bases, with 5 bases between. CDR1 and CDR2 from the germline V gene are LGHNT and FRNRAP. This CDR3 is 11 amino acids long. In DNA, the CDR3 is TGTGCTAGTGGTTTACGGGATGAGCAGTTCTTC. This translates into CASGLRDEQFF. Variable domain in full (rest from reference TRBV12-5 and TRBJ2-1): DARVTQTPRHKVTEMGQEVTMRCQPILGHNTVFWYRQTMMQGLELLAYFRNRAPLDDSGMPKDRFSAEMPDATLATLKIQPSEPRDSAVYFCASGLRDEQFFGPGTRLTVL.

As for this clone: A clone one base away is much larger, so this may be a read error. The chain uses TRBV4-2 and TRBJ2-7, with TRBD1 as a possible D gene (6 bases). The V end was cut by 3 bases, the J end by 3 bases, with 6 bases between. The CDR3 consists of 12 residues. CDR1 is LGHNA, CDR2 YNFKEQ, per germline. In DNA form, the CDR3 reads TGTGCCAGCAGCCAGGACAGCTACGAGCAGTACTTC. This codes for CASSQDSYEQYF.

CDR3 nucleotides: TGTGCCAGCAGTTCCCGGACAGGGGCGCCCTATGGCTACACCTTC. It yields the protein CASSSRTGAPYGYTF. The chain joins TRBV27 to TRBJ1-2, with 9 bases aligning to TRBD1. Per germline, CDR1 MNHEY and CDR2 SMNVEV (reference sequence). V shed 4 bases, J shed 4 bases, and the junction held 7 bases outside the gene matches. This CDR3 contains 15 residues.

J is TRBJ2-3 and V is TRBV4-1; 7 nucleotides line up with TRBD2. Trimming cost V 7 bases and J 2 bases; bases outside gene matches: 9. Germline CDR1 and CDR2: MGHRA and YSYEKL. The CDR3 runs to 15 residues. As DNA, the CDR3 is TGCGCCAGCACGACGGGCGGGGGTTTCACAGATACGCAGTATTTT. This codes for CASTTGGGFTDTQYF.

This sequence joins TRBV3-1 (or the pseudogene TRBV3-2) and TRBJ1-1; D uncertain. The length of the CDR3 is 13 residues. Trimming took 4 bases from V and 2 from J, leaving 8 bases between them. The germline gives CDR1 LGHDT, CDR2 YNNKEL (reference sequence). CDR3 sequence reads: CASSLQVNTEAFF. In nucleotides, the CDR3 is TGTGCCAGCAGCCTTCAGGTTAACACTGAAGCTTTCTTT.

J is TRBJ1-3 and V is TRBV6-5; D is unresolved. Germline CDR1 and CDR2: MNHEY and SVGAGI. The CDR3 totals 16 residues. The V gene lost 0 bases and the J gene lost 4 bases, with 13 bases spanning the gap. CDR3 sequence: CASSYSTGGFGNTIYF. The CDR3 DNA reads as TGTGCCAGCAGTTACTCGACGGGTGGGTTCGGAAACACCATATATTTT.

The chain combines TRBV5-5 with TRBJ2-3; D not resolved. This CDR3 is built from 15 residues. Germline V gene sequence: CDR1 SGHKS, CDR2 YYEKEE (reference sequence). V shed 5 bases and J shed 2 bases, with 15 bases lying between them. The CDR3 loop is CASRTWADNTDTQYF. CDR3 coding DNA: TGTGCCAGCAGGACCTGGGCAGACAACACAGATACGCAGTATTTT. The whole variable domain, remainder taken from reference TRBV5-5 and TRBJ2-3, is DAGVTQSPTHLIKTRGQQVTLRCSPISGHKSVSWYQQVLGQGPQFIFQYYEKEERGRGNFPDRFSARQFPNYSSELNVNALLLGDSALYLCASRTWADNTDTQYFGPGTRLTVL.

The chain employs TRBV29-1 and TRBJ1-2; TRBD1 agrees at 12 bases. The CDR3 has 14 amino acids. CDR1 is SQVTM, CDR2 ANQGSEA, per germline. After removal of 6 bases from V and 2 bases from J, the junction contained 4 bases not matched to a gene. In DNA form, the CDR3 reads TGCAGCGTGGGACAGGGGGCGCCGAACTATGGCTACACCTTC. Protein: CSVGQGAPNYGYTF. The full variable domain, rest sourced from reference TRBV29-1 and TRBJ1-2, is SAVISQKPSRDICQRGTSLTIQCQVDSQVTMMFWYRQQPGQSLTLIATANQGSEATYESGFVIDKFPISRPNLTFSTLTVSNMSPEDSSIYLCSVGQGAPNYGYTFGSGTRLTVV.

The rearrangement links TRBV5-1 to TRBJ2-2; D call uncertain. This CDR3 comprises 14 residues. V was trimmed by 3 bases and J by 6 bases, leaving 12 bases between them. Per the germline V gene, CDR1 is SGHRS and CDR2 is YFSETQ. CDR3 loop: CASSWVLAAGELFF. The CDR3 DNA sequence: TGCGCCAGCAGCTGGGTTTTAGCAGCCGGGGAGCTGTTTTTT.

The chain combines TRBV10-2 with TRBJ1-6, with TRBD1 matching over 7 bases. CDR3 length: 14 residues. Germline CDR1 reads WSHSY; CDR2 reads SAAADI. V shed 2 bases, J shed 10 bases, and the junction held 5 bases outside the gene matches. CDR3 amino acids: CASSETDRDSPLHF. The CDR3 nucleotides read TGCGCCAGCAGTGAGACCGACAGGGACTCACCCCTCCACTTT.

This CDR3 reads CASRDRSYGYTF. The DNA for the CDR3 is TGCGCCAGCAGAGACAGGTCTTATGGCTACACCTTC. V and J are TRBV5-1 and TRBJ1-2; perhaps TRBD1 as D (6 bases). V shed 5 bases and J shed 5 bases, with 10 bases lying between them. The CDR3 is 12 amino acids. The germline CDR1 and CDR2 sequences are SGHRS and YFSETQ.